This entry lists 27 T cell receptor beta chains sequenced from one sample in a study of radiation and T cells in renal cell carcinoma. Time point indicated: baseline pretreatment blood. Described treatment: 15 Gy SBRT to primary tumor, nephrectomy 4 weeks later. Produced via immunoSEQ multiplex PCR; TCRdb's table is partial and in-frame only. The sample records 150,000 or so clones, about 85% being singletons. The material sequenced was blood, taken from a patient whose treatment included radiotherapy and nephrectomy. The receptors originated from a woman in her sixties or seventies with renal cell carcinoma.

The chain recombines TRBV7-9 with TRBJ2-1, with unresolved D. The germline gives CDR1 SEHNR, CDR2 FQNEAQ (reference sequence). The V end was cut by 5 bases, the J end by 6 bases, with 11 bases between. The length of the CDR3 is 13 residues. CDR3 in amino acids: CASSGAWTNEQFF. The CDR3 nucleotides are TGTGCCAGCAGCGGCGCATGGACCAATGAGCAGTTCTTC. Together with reference TRBV7-9 and TRBJ2-1, the CDR3 gives the full variable domain: DTGVSQNPRHKITKRGQNVTFRCDPISEHNRLYWYRQTLGQGPEFLTYFQNEAQLEKSRLLSDRFSAERPKGSFSTLEIQRTEQGDSAMYLCASSGAWTNEQFFGPGTRLTVL.

This chain joins TRBV28 and TRBJ1-5; a possible D gene is TRBD1 (5 bases). The germline CDR1 and CDR2 sequences are MDHEN and SYDVKM. This CDR3 comprises 15 residues. V lost 2 bases, J lost 5 bases, and 13 bases lay in between. The CDR3 loop is CASSLSTGVYQPQHF. CDR3 coding DNA: TGTGCCAGCAGTTTAAGTACAGGCGTTTATCAGCCCCAGCATTTT.

Remarks on this clone: Additional DNA sequences in this sample encode the identical CDR3. The chain carries TRBV27 and TRBJ1-2; TRBD1 matches at 8 bases. Germline V gene lookup returns CDR1 MNHEY and CDR2 SMNVEV (reference sequence). V lost 2 bases, J lost 8 bases, and 7 bases stayed unmatched. The CDR3 extends over 14 amino acids. This CDR3 reads CASSLQGAPRGYTF. In DNA form, the CDR3 reads TGTGCCAGCAGTTTACAGGGGGCGCCTCGGGGCTACACCTTC.

The rearrangement uses TRBV7-2 and TRBJ1-2; a weak D match, TRBD1 (6 bases). Looked up from germline, CDR1 is SGHTA and CDR2 is FQGNSA. V was cut by 2 bases and J by 7 bases, with 11 bases left in between. The CDR3 consists of 13 residues. The CDR3 sequence: CASSLPGDLGYTF. The CDR3 bases are TGTGCCAGCAGCTTACCAGGGGATCTTGGCTACACCTTC.

The chain carries TRBV30 and TRBJ1-2; no reliable D call. The CDR3 totals 11 residues. Germline lookup yields CDR1 GTSNPN and CDR2 SVGIG (reference sequence). V was shortened by 0 bases and J by 5 bases, with 4 bases between the two germline ends. As DNA, the CDR3 is TGTGCCTGGAGTGTTGTATATGGCTACACCTTC. It yields the protein CAWSVVYGYTF.

The table lists this clone with a count of one. The chain links TRBV30 to TRBJ2-7; 8 bases are a match to TRBD2. The junction had 13 bases not matched to a gene; V was cut back by 1 base and J by 5 bases. This CDR3 spans 16 amino acids. Germline lookup yields CDR1 GTSNPN and CDR2 SVGIG (reference sequence). The CDR3 sequence: CAWSAGFGTSYDEQYF. The DNA for the CDR3 is TGTGCCTGGAGTGCGGGATTTGGGACTAGTTACGACGAGCAGTACTTC.

The CDR3 DNA reads as TGTGCCAGCAGCCCCGTGGGCAGGGGGCGGGATGAGCAGTTCTTC. Translation: CASSPVGRGRDEQFF. The gene calls are TRBV7-9 and TRBJ2-1; 8 nucleotides align to TRBD1. The CDR3 totals 15 residues. CDR1 is SEHNR, CDR2 FQNEAQ, per germline (reference sequence). J lost 8 bases, V lost 5 bases, and 11 bases had no gene match.

This clone turned up a few times. This chain links TRBV15 with TRBJ1-2; 7 bases are shared with TRBD1. V lost 0 bases, J lost 0 bases, and 4 bases stayed unmatched. The CDR3 covers 16 residues. CDR1 is LNHNV, CDR2 YYDKDF, per germline (reference sequence). The CDR3 DNA reads as TGTGCCACCAGCAGAGAGGGGGACAGTTCTAACTATGGCTACACCTTC. This sequence encodes CATSREGDSSNYGYTF.

The chain uses TRBV6-1 and TRBJ1-2, with D perhaps matching TRBD1 (5 bases). V was cut by 4 bases and J by 8 bases, with 17 bases left in between. From germline, CDR1 is MNHNS and CDR2 SASEGT. The CDR3 is 14 residues long. The CDR3, as DNA: TGTGCCAGCAGTGGGGGGGAGTGGGGCTCCGGCTACACCTTC. It encodes CASSGGEWGSGYTF.

The chain is built from TRBV2 and TRBJ2-1, with D possibly TRBD1 on 6 matching bases. The V gene's germline CDR1 is SNHLY and CDR2 FYNNEI. V shed 9 bases and J shed 7 bases, with 13 bases lying between them. CDR3 length: 12 amino acids. For the CDR3, the DNA is TGTGCCAGTTACAGGGTGTGGAATGAGCAGTTCTTC. It encodes CASYRVWNEQFF.

This clone came up a few times. This chain links TRBV19 with TRBJ1-1, with D unclear. Germline V gene lookup returns CDR1 LNHDA and CDR2 SQIVND (reference sequence). The germline V and J ends were trimmed by 3 bases and 3 bases, with 5 bases remaining between them. The CDR3 has 12 amino acids. Here the CDR3 reads CASSIPDTEAFF. CDR3 DNA sequence: TGTGCCAGTAGTATTCCGGACACTGAAGCTTTCTTT.

The rearrangement joins TRBV19 to TRBJ2-1; TRBD2 matches at 13 bases. CDR3 length: 14 residues. The trim removed 5 bases at V and 8 bases at J, leaving 3 bases unmatched. Germline V gene lookup returns CDR1 LNHDA and CDR2 SQIVND (reference sequence). CDR3 amino acids: CASSSGLAGYEQFF. The CDR3 coding sequence is TGTGCCAGTAGTTCGGGACTAGCGGGGTATGAGCAGTTCTTC.

The chain uses TRBV9 and TRBJ2-1; TRBD1 might be the D (6 bases). This CDR3 spans 14 amino acids. The V gene lost 2 bases and the J gene lost 2 bases, with 8 bases spanning the gap. Germline lookup yields CDR1 SGDLS and CDR2 YYNGEE. DNA of the CDR3: TGTGCCAGCAGCGTGGGGGCTGCCTACAATGAGCAGTTCTTC. It codes for CASSVGAAYNEQFF.

The table lists this clone with a count of one. CDR3 DNA sequence: TGCGCCAGCAGCCAAGACATAGGGGGACTAGGGCAGTACTTC. Amino acids: CASSQDIGGLGQYF. The chain uses TRBV4-3 and TRBJ2-7, with 8 bases that match TRBD2. The CDR3 is made up of 14 amino acids. The trim removed 0 bases at V and 9 bases at J, leaving 7 bases unmatched. Germline values: CDR1 LGHNA, CDR2 YSLEER.

This clone has just a few counts. The chain couples TRBV6-1 to TRBJ2-1, with 7 nucleotides matching TRBD1. V lost 1 base, J lost 2 bases, and 2 bases stayed unmatched. CDR3 size: 15 residues. CDR1 MNHNS and CDR2 SASEGT come from the germline V gene. The CDR3 DNA reads TGTGCCAGCAGTGAAGTACAGGGGCCCTACAATGAGCAGTTCTTC. Its protein is CASSEVQGPYNEQFF.

The chain recombines TRBV15 with TRBJ2-2; 8 bases match TRBD1. The CDR3 loop spans 14 amino acids. Germline V gene sequence: CDR1 LNHNV, CDR2 YYDKDF (reference sequence). The J segment lost 6 bases and the V segment lost 3 bases, leaving 3 bases of the junction unmatched. CDR3 residues: CATSRDRVPGELFF. CDR3 nucleotide sequence: TGTGCCACCAGCAGGGACAGGGTTCCCGGGGAGCTGTTTTTT. Based on the CDR3 plus reference TRBV15 and TRBJ2-2, the full variable domain is DAMVIQNPRYQVTQFGKPVTLSCSQTLNHNVMYWYQQKSSQAPKLLFHYYDKDFNNEADTPDNFQSRRPNTSFCFLDIRSPGLGDTAMYLCATSRDRVPGELFFGEGSRLTVL.

V usage is TRBV6-1 and J usage is TRBJ1-5; D perhaps matches TRBD1 (5 bases). The CDR3 extends over 14 amino acids. Germline V gene data show CDR1 as MNHNS and CDR2 as SASEGT. V was pared by 4 bases and J by 0 bases, with 7 bases between. CDR3 sequence reads: CASSVGASNQPQHF. CDR3 bases: TGTGCCAGCAGTGTCGGGGCTAGCAATCAGCCCCAGCATTTT.

The rearrangement uses TRBV7-9 and TRBJ2-1, with D tentatively TRBD1 or TRBD2 (5 bases each). V lost 9 bases and J 5 bases, leaving 8 bases between the germline ends. The CDR3 length is 11 residues. Germline V CDR1 and CDR2: SEHNR, FQNEAQ (reference sequence). CDR3: CARGVNNEQFF. The CDR3 DNA reads as TGTGCCAGGGGGGTTAACAATGAGCAGTTCTTC. Full variable domain (outside the CDR3, taken from reference TRBV7-9 and TRBJ2-1): DTGVSQNPRHKITKRGQNVTFRCDPISEHNRLYWYRQTLGQGPEFLTYFQNEAQLEKSRLLSDRFSAERPKGSFSTLEIQRTEQGDSAMYLCARGVNNEQFFGPGTRLTVL.

This clone was picked up one time. The chain carries TRBV14 and TRBJ2-3; 8 bases match TRBD2. The CDR3 has 19 amino acids. Looked up from germline, CDR1 is SGHDN and CDR2 is FVKESK. V trimming: 2 bases; J trimming: 5 bases; junction bases outside the gene matches: 18. CDR3: CASSQRGAGVFSRGDTQYF. CDR3 bases: TGTGCCAGCAGCCAAAGAGGAGCGGGGGTATTCTCTCGGGGAGATACGCAGTATTTT.

The chain combines TRBV6-1 with TRBJ1-2; D is unclear. CDR1 and CDR2 from the germline V gene are MNHNS and SASEGT. The CDR3 is 14 amino acids. Trimming left V 7 bases short and J 8 bases short, with 20 bases between. The CDR3 sequence: CASTEVVQAGGYTF. CDR3 nucleotides: TGTGCCAGCACCGAGGTGGTGCAGGCGGGGGGCTACACCTTC.

The rearrangement uses TRBV5-4 and TRBJ2-1; TRBD2 might be the D (7 bases). This CDR3 region has 15 residues. Germline assignment: CDR1 SGHNT and CDR2 YYREEE (reference sequence). V was clipped by 1 base and J by 6 bases, with 14 bases between them. CDR3 sequence reads: CASSLSRGGSNEQFF. CDR3 in DNA: TGTGCCAGCAGCTTGTCGAGGGGGGGGTCCAATGAGCAGTTCTTC.

The V call is TRBV2, the J call TRBJ1-1; D is undetermined. The CDR3 has 14 amino acids. Germline V gives CDR1 SNHLY, CDR2 FYNNEI. V lost 9 bases and J 1 base, leaving 15 bases between the germline ends. The CDR3 DNA is TGTGCCAGTACGCCAGAAATAAGGAACACTGAAGCTTTCTTT. It is translated as CASTPEIRNTEAFF.

The chain combines TRBV30 with TRBJ2-5; TRBD1 aligns across 8 bases. After removal of 6 bases from V and 5 bases from J, the junction contained 8 bases not matched to a gene. This CDR3 spans 13 amino acids. The germline gives CDR1 GTSNPN, CDR2 SVGIG (reference sequence). CDR3 bases: TGTGCCTGCCCGGGACAGGTCACGGAGACCCAGTACTTC. It translates to CACPGQVTETQYF.

The chain uses TRBV7-3 and TRBJ2-4; the D is unclear. The CDR3 totals 14 residues. Germline loops: CDR1 SGHTA, CDR2 FQGTGA. V dropped 0 bases and J dropped 3 bases, with 6 bases sitting between them. DNA for the CDR3: TGTGCCAGCAGCTTAACGGGCGGCAAAAACATTCAGTACTTC. It is translated as CASSLTGGKNIQYF.

The CDR3 region is CASSSMGDSANEQFF. In DNA, the CDR3 is TGTGCCAGCAGCTCCATGGGGGACAGTGCCAATGAGCAGTTCTTC. This sequence joins TRBV5-4 and TRBJ2-1; 7 nucleotides agree with TRBD1. The CDR3 length is 15 residues. V was clipped by 3 bases and J by 6 bases; unmatched bases: 9. Looked up from germline, CDR1 is SGHNT and CDR2 is YYREEE (reference sequence). Filled out from reference TRBV5-4 and TRBJ2-1, the complete variable domain reads ETGVTQSPTHLIKTRGQQVTLRCSSQSGHNTVSWYQQALGQGPQFIFQYYREEENGRGNFPPRFSGLQFPNYSSELNVNALELDDSALYLCASSSMGDSANEQFFGPGTRLTVL.

This clone was detected only once. The V call is TRBV5-1, the J call TRBJ2-7; TRBD1 agrees at 9 bases. The CDR3 is 15 amino acids. Per the germline V gene, CDR1 is SGHRS and CDR2 is YFSETQ. V dropped 4 bases and J dropped 5; count of bases not matched to a gene: 10. CDR3 sequence reads: CASSTTGTGLHEQYF. The CDR3 nucleotides read TGCGCCAGCAGCACCACCGGGACAGGGCTCCACGAGCAGTACTTC.

V is TRBV5-1 and J is TRBJ1-4, with 10 bases that match TRBD1. The V and J ends lost 0 bases and 3 bases, in that order; junction bases with no gene match: 2. The CDR3 loop spans 16 amino acids. Germline CDR1 is SGHRS and CDR2 is YFSETQ. CDR3 residues: CASSLAGTGANEKLFF. Written as DNA, the CDR3 is TGCGCCAGCAGCTTGGCCGGGACAGGGGCTAATGAAAAACTGTTTTTT.